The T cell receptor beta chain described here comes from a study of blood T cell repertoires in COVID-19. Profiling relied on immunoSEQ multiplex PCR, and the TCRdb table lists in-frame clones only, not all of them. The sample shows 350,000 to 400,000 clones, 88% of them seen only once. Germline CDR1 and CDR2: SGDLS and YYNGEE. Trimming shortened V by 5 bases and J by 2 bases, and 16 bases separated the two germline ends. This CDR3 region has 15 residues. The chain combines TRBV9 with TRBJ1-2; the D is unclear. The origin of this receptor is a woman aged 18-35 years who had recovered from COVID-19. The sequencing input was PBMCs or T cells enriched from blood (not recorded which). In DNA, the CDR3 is TGTGCCAGCAGGGTCAGTGATGAGGAAAACTATGGCTACACCTTC. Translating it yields CASRVSDEENYGYTF.